Reported below is one TCR beta chain. Before thyroid surgery, none of the patients had received any treatment. MiXCR re-clonotyped the PCR reads for TCRdb. The sample yields 5,500 to 7,500 clones, 30% to 35% seen once. This sample is drawn from a study of metastatic and nonmetastatic thyroid tumors. Study in general: For malignant and benign thyroid patients, tumor or nodule tissue and blood were the sources whose repertoires were compared.

Germline CDR1 and CDR2: SGHRS and YFSETQ. CDR3 length equals 15 residues. Between the trimmed V and J ends, which lost 4 bases and 0 bases, there was a span of 8 bases. Material for sequencing was tumor tissue. This chain uses TRBV5-1 with TRBJ1-6, with D unresolved. The TCR was taken from a female donor with papillary thyroid cancer or a benign thyroid nodule (not recorded which). Some clones in this sample may be carry-over from other donors' samples. CDR3 in amino acids: CASSRESSYNSPLHF. In DNA form, the CDR3 reads TGCGCCAGCAGCAGGGAGAGCTCCTATAATTCACCCCTCCACTTT.